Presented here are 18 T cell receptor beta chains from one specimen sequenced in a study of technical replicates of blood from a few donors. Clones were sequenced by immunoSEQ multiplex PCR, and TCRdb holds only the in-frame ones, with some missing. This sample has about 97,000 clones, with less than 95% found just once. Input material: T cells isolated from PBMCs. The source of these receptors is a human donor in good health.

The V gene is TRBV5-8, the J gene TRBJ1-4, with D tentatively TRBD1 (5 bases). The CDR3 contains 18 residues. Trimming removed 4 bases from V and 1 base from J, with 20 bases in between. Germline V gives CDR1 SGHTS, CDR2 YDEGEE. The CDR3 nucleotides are TGTGCCAGCAGCCGTATCCTTGGAGGGACGCTAACTAATGAAAAACTGTTTTTT. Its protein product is CASSRILGGTLTNEKLFF.

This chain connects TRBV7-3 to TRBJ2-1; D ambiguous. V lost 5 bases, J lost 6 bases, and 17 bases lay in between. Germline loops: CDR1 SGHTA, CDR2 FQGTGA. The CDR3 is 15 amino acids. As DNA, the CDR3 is TGTGCCAGCAGCCTGTCCCCGGGTCCCCGCAATGAGCAGTTCTTC. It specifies CASSLSPGPRNEQFF. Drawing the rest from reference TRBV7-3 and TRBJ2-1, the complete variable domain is GAGVSQTPSNKVTEKGKYVELRCDPISGHTALYWYRQSLGQGPEFLIYFQGTGAADDSGLPNDRFFAVRPEGSVSTLKIQRTERGDSAVYLCASSLSPGPRNEQFFGPGTRLTVL.

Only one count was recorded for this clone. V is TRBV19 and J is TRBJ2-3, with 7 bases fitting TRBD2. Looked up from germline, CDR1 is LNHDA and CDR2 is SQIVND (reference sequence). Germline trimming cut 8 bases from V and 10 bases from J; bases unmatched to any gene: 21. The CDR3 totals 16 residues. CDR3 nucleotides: TGTGCCAGTTCCCCGGGGGAGCGGAGACCTGGGAGGGCGCAGTATTTT. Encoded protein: CASSPGERRPGRAQYF.

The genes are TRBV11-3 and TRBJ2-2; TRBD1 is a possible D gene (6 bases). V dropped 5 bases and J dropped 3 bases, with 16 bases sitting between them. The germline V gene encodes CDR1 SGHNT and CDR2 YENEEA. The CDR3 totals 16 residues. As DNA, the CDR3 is TGTGCCAGCAGCCCCAGGCAGGGGTGGGACACCGGGGAGCTGTTTTTT. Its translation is CASSPRQGWDTGELFF.

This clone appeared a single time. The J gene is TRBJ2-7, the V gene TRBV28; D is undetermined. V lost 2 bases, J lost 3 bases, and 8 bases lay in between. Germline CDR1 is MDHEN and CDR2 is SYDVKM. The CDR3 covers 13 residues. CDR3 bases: TGTGCCAGCAGTTTAGGTGGCCTCTACGAGCAGTACTTC. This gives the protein CASSLGGLYEQYF.

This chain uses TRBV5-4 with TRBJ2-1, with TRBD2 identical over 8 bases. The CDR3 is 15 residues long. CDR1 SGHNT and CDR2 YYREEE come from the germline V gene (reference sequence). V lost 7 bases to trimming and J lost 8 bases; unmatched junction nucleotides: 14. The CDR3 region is CASQGAIAGIDEQFF. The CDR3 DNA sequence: TGTGCCAGCCAAGGCGCGATAGCGGGAATAGATGAGCAGTTCTTC.

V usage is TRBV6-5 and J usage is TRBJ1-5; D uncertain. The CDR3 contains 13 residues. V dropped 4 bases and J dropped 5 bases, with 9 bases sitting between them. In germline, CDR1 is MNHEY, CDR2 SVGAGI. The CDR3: CASSFRLDQPQHF. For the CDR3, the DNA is TGTGCCAGCAGTTTCCGACTGGATCAGCCCCAGCATTTT.

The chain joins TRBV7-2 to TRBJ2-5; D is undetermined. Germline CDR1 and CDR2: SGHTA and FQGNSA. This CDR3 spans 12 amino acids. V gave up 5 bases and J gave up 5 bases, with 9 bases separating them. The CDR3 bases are TGTGCCAGCAGCCCGCCCGGGGAGACCCAGTACTTC. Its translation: CASSPPGETQYF. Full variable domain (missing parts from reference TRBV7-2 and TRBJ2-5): GAGVSQSPSNKVTEKGKDVELRCDPISGHTALYWYRQSLGQGLEFLIYFQGNSAPDKSGLPSDRFSAERTGGSVSTLTIQRTQQEDSAVYLCASSPPGETQYFGPGTRLLVL.

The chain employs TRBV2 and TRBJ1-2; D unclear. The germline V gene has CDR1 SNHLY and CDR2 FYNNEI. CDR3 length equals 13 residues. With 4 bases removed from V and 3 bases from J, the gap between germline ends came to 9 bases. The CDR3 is CASSGYRDYGYTF. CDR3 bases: TGTGCCAGCAGTGGGTACCGAGACTATGGCTACACCTTC.

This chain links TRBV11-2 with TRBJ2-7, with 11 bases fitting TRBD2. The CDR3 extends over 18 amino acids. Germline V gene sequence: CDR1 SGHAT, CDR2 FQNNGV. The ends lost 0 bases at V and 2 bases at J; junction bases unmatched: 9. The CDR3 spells CASSLDSLAGASAYEQYF. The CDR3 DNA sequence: TGTGCCAGCAGCTTAGATTCACTAGCGGGAGCTTCTGCCTACGAGCAGTACTTC.

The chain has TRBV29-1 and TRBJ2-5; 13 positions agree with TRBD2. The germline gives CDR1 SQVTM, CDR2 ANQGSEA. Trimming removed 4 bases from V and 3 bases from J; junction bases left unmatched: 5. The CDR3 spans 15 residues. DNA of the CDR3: TGCAGCGTTGCCGGGACTAGCGGGATAGAAGAGACCCAGTACTTC. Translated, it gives CSVAGTSGIEETQYF.

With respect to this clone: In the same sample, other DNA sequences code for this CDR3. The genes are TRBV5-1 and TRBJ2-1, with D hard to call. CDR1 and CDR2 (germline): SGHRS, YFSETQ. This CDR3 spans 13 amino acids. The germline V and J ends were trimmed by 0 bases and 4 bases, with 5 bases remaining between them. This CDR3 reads CASSLDGYNEQFF. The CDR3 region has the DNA TGCGCCAGCAGCTTGGACGGGTACAATGAGCAGTTCTTC.

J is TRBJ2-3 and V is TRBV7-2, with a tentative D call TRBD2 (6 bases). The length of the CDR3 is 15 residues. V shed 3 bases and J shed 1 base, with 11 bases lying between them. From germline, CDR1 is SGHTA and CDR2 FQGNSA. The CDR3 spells CASSLGLAGTDTQYF. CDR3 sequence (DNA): TGTGCCAGCAGCTTGGGTTTAGCGGGCACAGATACGCAGTATTTT.

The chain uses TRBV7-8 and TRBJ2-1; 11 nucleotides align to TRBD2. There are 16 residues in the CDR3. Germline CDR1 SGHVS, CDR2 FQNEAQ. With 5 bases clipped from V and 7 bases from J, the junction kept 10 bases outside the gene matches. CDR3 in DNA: TGTGCCAGCAGCACCCATACTAGCGGGAGTGGGAATGAGCAGTTCTTC. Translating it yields CASSTHTSGSGNEQFF.

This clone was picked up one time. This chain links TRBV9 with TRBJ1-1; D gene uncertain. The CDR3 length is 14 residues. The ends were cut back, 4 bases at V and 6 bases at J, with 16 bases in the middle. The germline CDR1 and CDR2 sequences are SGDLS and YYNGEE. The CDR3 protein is CASSPLAQLAEAFF. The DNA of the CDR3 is TGTGCCAGCAGCCCCCTAGCCCAGCTGGCTGAAGCTTTCTTT.

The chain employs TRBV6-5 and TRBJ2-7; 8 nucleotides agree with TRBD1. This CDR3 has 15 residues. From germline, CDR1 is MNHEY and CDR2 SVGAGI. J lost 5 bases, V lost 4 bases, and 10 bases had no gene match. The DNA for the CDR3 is TGTGCCAGCAGTTTTGGGACAGGCCAGTGGGACGAGCAGTACTTC. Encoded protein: CASSFGTGQWDEQYF.

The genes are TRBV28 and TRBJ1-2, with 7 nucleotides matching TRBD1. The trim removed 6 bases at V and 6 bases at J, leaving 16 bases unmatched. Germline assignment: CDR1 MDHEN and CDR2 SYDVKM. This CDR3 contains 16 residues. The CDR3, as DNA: TGTGCCAGCAGAGAGGGGACAGATCTGCGCCCTCATGGCTACACCTTC. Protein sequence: CASREGTDLRPHGYTF.

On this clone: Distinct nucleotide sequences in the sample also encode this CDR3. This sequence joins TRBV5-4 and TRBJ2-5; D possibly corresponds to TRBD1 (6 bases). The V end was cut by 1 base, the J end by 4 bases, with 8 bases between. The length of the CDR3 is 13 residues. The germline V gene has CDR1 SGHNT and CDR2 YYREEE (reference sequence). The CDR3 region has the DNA TGTGCCAGCAGCTTGACAGGGTCAGAGACCCAGTACTTC. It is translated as CASSLTGSETQYF.